This T cell receptor (beta chain) is drawn from a study of PD-L1 blockade in urothelial cancer. Study background: Analyses were performed on blood at 3 weeks after treatment start (the second dose) and at 6 weeks.

This CDR3 is 14 amino acids long. V shed 6 bases and J shed 8 bases, with 17 bases lying between them. Germline V gives CDR1 ENHRY, CDR2 SYGVKD. Into every PCR, synthetic TCR analog templates were spiked. The method was immunoSEQ multiplex PCR; TCRdb's version includes in-frame clones alone and lacks a portion of them. The table has about 88,000 clones, 70% to 90% seen once; the top ten hold more than 0.85%. Time point denoted: pretreatment peripheral blood. Sequenced here: PBMCs, sampled around atezolizumab (anti-PD-L1) treatment. This TCR was sampled from a woman older than 75 with urothelial cancer. V usage is TRBV10-3 and J usage is TRBJ2-1, with D possibly TRBD2 on 6 matching bases. Written as DNA, the CDR3 is TGTGCCATCAGCGGGGGTAGTTCGCTCTATGAGCAGTTCTTC. It codes for CAISGGSSLYEQFF.